The 8 T cell receptor beta chains below were found in one sample sequenced in a study of blood T cell repertoires in COVID-19. The protocol was immunoSEQ multiplex PCR, while the TCRdb copy is restricted to in-frame clones and leaves out a portion. The sample consists of approximately 200,000 clones, 80% to 90% of them appearing once. Sequenced input: peripheral blood. The source is a man aged 30 to 39 with COVID-19, enrolled during active disease.

V usage is TRBV4-3 and J usage is TRBJ1-2, with TRBD1 identical over 9 bases. With V trimmed by 4 bases and J by 7 bases, 4 bases remained unmatched. The germline gives CDR1 LGHNA, CDR2 YSLEER. This CDR3 contains 13 residues. The CDR3 protein is CASSRTGDSGYTF. Here the CDR3 DNA reads TGCGCCAGCAGCCGGACAGGGGATAGTGGCTACACCTTC.

V gene TRBV19 combines with J gene TRBJ1-2; D gene ambiguous. Trimming cost V 6 bases and J 1 base, with 18 bases left between them. This CDR3 contains 16 residues. Per germline, CDR1 LNHDA and CDR2 SQIVND (reference sequence). The CDR3 DNA reads TGTGCCAGTAGGGACTTGCGGCAGTCTAATAACTATGGCTACACCTTC. This encodes CASRDLRQSNNYGYTF.

This chain connects TRBV11-3 to TRBJ2-3, with TRBD2 matching 8 bases. Germline V gene lookup returns CDR1 SGHNT and CDR2 YENEEA. The CDR3 sequence is 16 residues long. J gave up 2 bases and V 0 bases, and 4 bases lay outside the gene matches. The CDR3 loop reads CASSLDLAGPTDTQYF. DNA of the CDR3: TGTGCCAGCAGCTTAGATCTAGCGGGCCCCACAGATACGCAGTATTTT.

V is TRBV7-9 and J is TRBJ1-3; D is unresolved. The CDR3 contains 15 residues. Germline CDR1 and CDR2: SEHNR and FQNEAQ (reference sequence). The ends were cut back, 0 bases at V and 0 bases at J, with 6 bases in the middle. The CDR3 coding sequence is TGTGCCAGCAGCTTAGCTGCAGGCTCTGGAAACACCATATATTTT. This gives the protein CASSLAAGSGNTIYF.

The V gene is TRBV7-2, the J gene TRBJ2-7, with 8 bases lining up with TRBD1. V gave up 3 bases and J gave up 3 bases; unmatched junction bases: 1. This CDR3 has 13 residues. The germline V gene has CDR1 SGHTA and CDR2 FQGNSA. CDR3 DNA sequence: TGTGCCAGCAGCTTGGGACAGGTCTACGAGCAGTACTTC. The encoded protein is CASSLGQVYEQYF.

The chain carries TRBV5-5 and TRBJ2-7, with TRBD1 matching 9 bases. With V trimmed by 6 bases and J by 6 bases, 4 bases remained unmatched. The germline CDR1 and CDR2 sequences are SGHKS and YYEKEE (reference sequence). CDR3 length equals 12 residues. The DNA of the CDR3 is TGTGCCAGCACCGACAGGGGGAGCGAGCAGTACTTC. Amino acid sequence: CASTDRGSEQYF.

This clone has only one observation. The chain couples TRBV4-1 to TRBJ2-2; maybe TRBD2 (6 bases). Trimming took off 0 bases at V and 9 bases at J, with 17 bases between the two ends. CDR1 is MGHRA, CDR2 YSYEKL, per germline. The length of the CDR3 is 16 residues. This CDR3 is CASSQDRGGAGRELFF. DNA of the CDR3: TGCGCCAGCAGCCAAGATCGAGGAGGGGCCGGAAGGGAGCTGTTTTTT.

This clone was counted once. The genes are TRBV5-1 and TRBJ2-1, with TRBD2 identical over 13 bases. Per germline, CDR1 SGHRS and CDR2 YFSETQ. CDR3 size: 15 residues. V was clipped by 3 bases and J by 6 bases; unmatched bases: 3. In DNA, the CDR3 is TGCGCCAGCAGCTCTGGGACTAGCGGGGTCAATGAGCAGTTCTTC. It is translated as CASSSGTSGVNEQFF.